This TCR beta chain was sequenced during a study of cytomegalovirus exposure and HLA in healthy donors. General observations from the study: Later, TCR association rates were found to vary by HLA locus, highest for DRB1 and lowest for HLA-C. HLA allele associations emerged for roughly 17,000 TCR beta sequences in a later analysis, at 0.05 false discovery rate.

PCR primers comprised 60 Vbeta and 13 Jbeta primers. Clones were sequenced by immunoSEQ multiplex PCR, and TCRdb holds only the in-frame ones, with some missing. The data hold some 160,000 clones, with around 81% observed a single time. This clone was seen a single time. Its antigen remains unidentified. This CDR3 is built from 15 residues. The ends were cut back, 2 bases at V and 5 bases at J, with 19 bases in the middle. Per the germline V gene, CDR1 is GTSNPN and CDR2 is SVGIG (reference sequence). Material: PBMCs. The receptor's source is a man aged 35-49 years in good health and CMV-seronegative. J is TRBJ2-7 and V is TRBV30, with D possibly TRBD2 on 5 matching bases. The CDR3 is CAWSSAGRLDHEQYF. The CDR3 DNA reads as TGTGCCTGGAGTTCCGCGGGCCGCCTGGACCACGAGCAGTACTTC.